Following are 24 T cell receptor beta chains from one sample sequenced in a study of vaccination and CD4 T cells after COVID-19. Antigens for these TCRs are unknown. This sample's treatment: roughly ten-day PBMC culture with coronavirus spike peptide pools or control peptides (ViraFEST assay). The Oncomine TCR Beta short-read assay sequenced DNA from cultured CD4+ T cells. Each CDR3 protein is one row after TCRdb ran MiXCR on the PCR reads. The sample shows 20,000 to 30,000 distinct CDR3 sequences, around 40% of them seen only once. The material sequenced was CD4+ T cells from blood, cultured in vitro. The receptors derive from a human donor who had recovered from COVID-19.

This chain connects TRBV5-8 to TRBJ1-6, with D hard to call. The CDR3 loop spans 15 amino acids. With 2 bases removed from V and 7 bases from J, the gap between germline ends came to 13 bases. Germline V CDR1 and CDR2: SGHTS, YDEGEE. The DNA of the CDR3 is TGTGCCAGCAGCTTTCTGGGGATGGGGAATTCACCCCTCCACTTT. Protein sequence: CASSFLGMGNSPLHF.

This chain's CDR3 is CASSTQGAWEQYF. CDR3 DNA sequence: TGTGCCAGCAGCACCCAGGGGGCTTGGGAGCAGTACTTC. The chain carries TRBV6-2 or TRBV6-3 and TRBJ2-7, with 8 bases matching TRBD1. The CDR3 runs to 13 residues. Trimming removed 6 bases from V and 7 bases from J; junction bases left unmatched: 8. Germline V gene sequence: CDR1 MNHEY, CDR2 SVGEGT.

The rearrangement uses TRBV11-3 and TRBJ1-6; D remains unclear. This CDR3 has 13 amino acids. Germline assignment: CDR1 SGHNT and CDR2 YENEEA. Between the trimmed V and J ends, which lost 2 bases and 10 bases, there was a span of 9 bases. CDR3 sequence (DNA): TGTGCCAGCAGCTTAAGAGGCAACTCACCCCTCCACTTT. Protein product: CASSLRGNSPLHF.

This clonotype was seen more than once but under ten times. CDR3 sequence reads: CASSPPGLPSTDTQYF. As DNA, the CDR3 is TGTGCCAGCAGCCCGCCGGGACTACCGAGCACAGATACGCAGTATTTT. This chain uses TRBV7-2 with TRBJ2-3, with 7 bases that match TRBD2. The CDR3 consists of 16 residues. V dropped 5 bases and J dropped 0; count of bases not matched to a gene: 8. Germline V gives CDR1 SGHTA, CDR2 FQGNSA.

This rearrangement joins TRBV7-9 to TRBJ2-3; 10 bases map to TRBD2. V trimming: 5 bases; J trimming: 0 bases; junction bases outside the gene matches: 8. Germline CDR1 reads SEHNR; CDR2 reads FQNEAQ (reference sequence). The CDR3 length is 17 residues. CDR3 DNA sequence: TGTGCCAGCAGCCGGACTAGCGGAGTGACTAGCACAGATACGCAGTATTTT. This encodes CASSRTSGVTSTDTQYF.

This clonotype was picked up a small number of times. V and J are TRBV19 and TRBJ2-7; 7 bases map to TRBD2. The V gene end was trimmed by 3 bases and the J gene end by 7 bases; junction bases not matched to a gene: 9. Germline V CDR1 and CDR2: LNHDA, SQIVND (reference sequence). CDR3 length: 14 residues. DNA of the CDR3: TGTGCCAGTAGTATTTCTGGGAGGGCCGGAGAGCAGTACTTC. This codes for CASSISGRAGEQYF. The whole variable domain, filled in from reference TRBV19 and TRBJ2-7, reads DGGITQSPKYLFRKEGQNVTLSCEQNLNHDAMYWYRQDPGQGLRLIYYSQIVNDFQKGDIAEGYSVSREKKESFPLTVTSAQKNPTAFYLCASSISGRAGEQYFGPGTRLTVT.

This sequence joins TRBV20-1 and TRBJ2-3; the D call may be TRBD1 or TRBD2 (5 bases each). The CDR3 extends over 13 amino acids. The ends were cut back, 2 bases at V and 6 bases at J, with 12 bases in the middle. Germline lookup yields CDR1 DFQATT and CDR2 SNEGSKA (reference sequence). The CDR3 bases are TGCAGTGCTAGAAAGGCTGGGGGTGATACGCAGTATTTT. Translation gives CSARKAGGDTQYF.

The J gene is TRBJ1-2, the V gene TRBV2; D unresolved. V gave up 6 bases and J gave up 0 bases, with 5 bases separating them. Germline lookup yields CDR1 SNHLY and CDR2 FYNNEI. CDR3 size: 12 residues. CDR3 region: CASRGSNYGYTF. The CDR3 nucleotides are TGTGCCAGCAGAGGCTCTAACTATGGCTACACCTTC. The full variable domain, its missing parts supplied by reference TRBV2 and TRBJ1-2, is EPEVTQTPSHQVTQMGQEVILRCVPISNHLYFYWYRQILGQKVEFLVSFYNNEISEKSEIFDDQFSVERPDGSNFTLKIRSTKLEDSAMYFCASRGSNYGYTFGSGTRLTVV.

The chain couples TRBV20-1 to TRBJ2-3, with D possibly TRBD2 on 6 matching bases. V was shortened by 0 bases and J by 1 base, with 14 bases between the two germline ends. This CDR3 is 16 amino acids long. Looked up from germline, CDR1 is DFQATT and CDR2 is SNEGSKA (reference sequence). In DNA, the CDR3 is TGCAGTGCTAGAGATAGCCGGGGGATCGGCACAGATACGCAGTATTTT. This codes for CSARDSRGIGTDTQYF.

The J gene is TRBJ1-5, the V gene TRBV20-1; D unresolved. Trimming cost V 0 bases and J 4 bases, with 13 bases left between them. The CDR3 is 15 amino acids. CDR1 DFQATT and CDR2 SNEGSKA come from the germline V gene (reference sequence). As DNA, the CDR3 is TGCAGTGCTAGAGATAGGCGCAGGCGAAATCAGCCCCAGCATTTT. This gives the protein CSARDRRRRNQPQHF.

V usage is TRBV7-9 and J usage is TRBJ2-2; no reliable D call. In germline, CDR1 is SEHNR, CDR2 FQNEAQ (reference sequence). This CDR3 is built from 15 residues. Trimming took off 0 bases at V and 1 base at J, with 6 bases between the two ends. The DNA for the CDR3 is TGTGCCAGCAGCTTAGCAAGGGAGAACACCGGGGAGCTGTTTTTT. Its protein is CASSLARENTGELFF. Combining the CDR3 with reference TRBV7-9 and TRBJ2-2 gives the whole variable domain DTGVSQNPRHKITKRGQNVTFRCDPISEHNRLYWYRQTLGQGPEFLTYFQNEAQLEKSRLLSDRFSAERPKGSFSTLEIQRTEQGDSAMYLCASSLARENTGELFFGEGSRLTVL.

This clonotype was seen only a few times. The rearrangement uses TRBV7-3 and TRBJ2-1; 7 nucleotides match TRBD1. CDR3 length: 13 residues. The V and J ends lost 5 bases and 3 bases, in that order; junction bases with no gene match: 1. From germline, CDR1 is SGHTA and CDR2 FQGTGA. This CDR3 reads CASSGTVYNEQFF. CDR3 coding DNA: TGTGCCAGCAGCGGGACAGTCTACAATGAGCAGTTCTTC.

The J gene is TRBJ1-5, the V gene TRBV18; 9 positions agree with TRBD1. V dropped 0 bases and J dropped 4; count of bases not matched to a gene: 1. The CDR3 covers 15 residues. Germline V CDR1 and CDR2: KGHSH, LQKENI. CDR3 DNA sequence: TGTGCCAGCTCACCACCGGGGACAGGGAATCAGCCCCAGCATTTT. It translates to CASSPPGTGNQPQHF.

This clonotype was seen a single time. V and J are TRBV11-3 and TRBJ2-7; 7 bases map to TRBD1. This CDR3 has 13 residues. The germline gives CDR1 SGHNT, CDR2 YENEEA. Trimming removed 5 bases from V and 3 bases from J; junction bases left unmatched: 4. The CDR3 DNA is TGTGCCAGCAGCCAGGGACAGTACTACGAGCAGTACTTC. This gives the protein CASSQGQYYEQYF. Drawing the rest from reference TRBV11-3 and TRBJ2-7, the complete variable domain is EAGVVQSPRYKIIEKKQPVAFWCNPISGHNTLYWYLQNLGQGPELLIRYENEEAVDDSQLPKDRFSAERLKGVDSTLKIQPAELGDSAVYLCASSQGQYYEQYFGPGTRLTVT.

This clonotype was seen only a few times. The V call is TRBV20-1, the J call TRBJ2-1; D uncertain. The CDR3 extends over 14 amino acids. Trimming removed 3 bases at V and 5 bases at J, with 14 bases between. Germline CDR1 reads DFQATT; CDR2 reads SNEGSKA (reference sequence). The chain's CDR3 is CSARRGGAHNEQFF. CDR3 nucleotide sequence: TGCAGTGCTAGGAGAGGCGGAGCGCACAATGAGCAGTTCTTC.

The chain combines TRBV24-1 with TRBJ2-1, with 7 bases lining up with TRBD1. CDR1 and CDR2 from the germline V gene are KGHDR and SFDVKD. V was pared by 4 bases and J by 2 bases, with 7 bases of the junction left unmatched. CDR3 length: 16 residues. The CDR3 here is CATSETTGAAYNEQFF. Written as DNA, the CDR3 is TGTGCCACCAGTGAAACAACAGGGGCAGCCTACAATGAGCAGTTCTTC.

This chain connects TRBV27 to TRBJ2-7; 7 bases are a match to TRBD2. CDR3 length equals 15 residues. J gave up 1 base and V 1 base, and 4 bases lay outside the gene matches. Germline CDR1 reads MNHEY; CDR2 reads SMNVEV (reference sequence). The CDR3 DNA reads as TGTGCCAGCAGTTTATACGGCGGGAGATCCTACGAGCAGTACTTC. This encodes CASSLYGGRSYEQYF.

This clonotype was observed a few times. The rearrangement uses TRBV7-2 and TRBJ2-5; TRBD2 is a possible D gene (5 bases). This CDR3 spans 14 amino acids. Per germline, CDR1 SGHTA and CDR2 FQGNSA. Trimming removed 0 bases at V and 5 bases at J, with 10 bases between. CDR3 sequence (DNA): TGTGCCAGCAGCTTAGCGGGAGTGTACGAGACCCAGTACTTC. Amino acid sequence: CASSLAGVYETQYF.

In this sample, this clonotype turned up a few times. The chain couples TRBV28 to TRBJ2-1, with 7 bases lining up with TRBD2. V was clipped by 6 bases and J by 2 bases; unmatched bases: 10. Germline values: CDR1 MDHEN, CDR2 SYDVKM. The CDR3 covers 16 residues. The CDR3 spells CASSRPLAAAYNEQFF. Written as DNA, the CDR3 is TGTGCCAGCAGCCGACCTCTAGCGGCAGCCTACAATGAGCAGTTCTTC.

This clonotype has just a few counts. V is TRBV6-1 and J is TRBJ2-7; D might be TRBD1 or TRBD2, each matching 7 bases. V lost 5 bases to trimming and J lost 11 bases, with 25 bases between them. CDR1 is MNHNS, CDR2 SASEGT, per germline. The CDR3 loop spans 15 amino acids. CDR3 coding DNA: TGTGCCAGCAGTCGGACAGGCACGGGGGGTAATGAGAAGTACTTC. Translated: CASSRTGTGGNEKYF.

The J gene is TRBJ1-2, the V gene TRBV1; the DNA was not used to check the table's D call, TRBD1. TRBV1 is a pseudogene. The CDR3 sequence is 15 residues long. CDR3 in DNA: TGCACCAGCAGCCAAGGCAAACAGGGGAACTATGGCTACACCTTC. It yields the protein CTSSQGKQGNYGYTF.

Written as DNA, the CDR3 is TGTGCCAGCAGCTATTGGGGGACAGAAAACACAGATACGCAGTATTTT. Its translation is CASSYWGTENTDTQYF. This chain connects TRBV7-3 to TRBJ2-3, with TRBD1 matching over 7 bases. Trimming at V came to 4 bases and at J to 2 bases, leaving 9 bases not matched to a gene. CDR3 length: 16 amino acids. In germline, CDR1 is SGHTA, CDR2 FQGTGA.

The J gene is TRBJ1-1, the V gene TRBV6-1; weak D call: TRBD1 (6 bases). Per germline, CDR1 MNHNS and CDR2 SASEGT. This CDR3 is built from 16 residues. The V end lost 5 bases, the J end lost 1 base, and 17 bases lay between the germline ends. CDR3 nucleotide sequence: TGTGCCAGCAGTAAAAGGGTATTGACAGGGAACACTGAAGCTTTCTTT. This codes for CASSKRVLTGNTEAFF.

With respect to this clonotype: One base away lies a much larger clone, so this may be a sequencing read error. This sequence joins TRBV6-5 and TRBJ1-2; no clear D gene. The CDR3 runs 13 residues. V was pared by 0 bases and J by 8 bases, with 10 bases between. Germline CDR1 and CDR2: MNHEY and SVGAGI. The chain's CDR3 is CASSYSRGTGYTF. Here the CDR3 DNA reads TGTGCCAGCAGTTACTCGAGAGGTACCGGCTACACCTTC.